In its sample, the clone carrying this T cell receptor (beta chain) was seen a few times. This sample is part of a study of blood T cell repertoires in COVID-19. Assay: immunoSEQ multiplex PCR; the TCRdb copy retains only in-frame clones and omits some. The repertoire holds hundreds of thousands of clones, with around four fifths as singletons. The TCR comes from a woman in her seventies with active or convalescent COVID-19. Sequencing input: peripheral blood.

CDR3 loop: CASSSLFDQPQHF. The CDR3 region has the DNA TGTGCCAGCAGCTCACTGTTTGATCAGCCCCAGCATTTT. The V and J genes are TRBV7-2 and TRBJ1-5; D unresolved. This CDR3 spans 13 amino acids. Germline values: CDR1 SGHTA, CDR2 FQGNSA. Deletions cut 4 bases from V and 5 bases from J, with 9 bases between.